Listed here are 12 T cell receptor beta chains from one sample, sequenced in a study of regulatory T cells in long-lasting Graves disease. The TCR beta library used iRepertoire HTBI primers with Arm-PCR amplification of CDR3. TCRdb called the multiplex PCR reads again in MiXCR, with one record for every CDR3 protein. The repertoire includes a few hundred thousand distinct CDR3 sequences, about a quarter of them detected once, and over 25% sits in the top ten. Time point meaning: persistent/refractory GD, antithyroid drugs over 5 years with positive TRAb. RNA extracted from PBMCs served as the sequencing template. The sample was peripheral blood mononuclear cells (PBMCs), taken when the disease was refractory, from a patient treated with antithyroid drugs. These receptors all come from a female donor with Graves disease.

CDR3 DNA sequence: TGCAGTGCACGGACAGGGAGGGCCTACGAGCAGTACTTC. Translated: CSARTGRAYEQYF. This chain joins TRBV20-1 and TRBJ2-7, with D maybe TRBD1 (8 bases). The CDR3 length is 13 residues. Germline loops: CDR1 DFQATT, CDR2 SNEGSKA (reference sequence). The V gene lost 6 bases and the J gene lost 2 bases, with 14 bases spanning the gap.

This chain joins TRBV13 and TRBJ1-2; perhaps TRBD1 as D (6 bases). The CDR3 is made up of 13 amino acids. V lost 4 bases and J lost 4, with 10 bases in between. The germline gives CDR1 PRHDT, CDR2 FYEKMQ (reference sequence). The CDR3 nucleotides read TGTGCCAGCAGCTCGGACAGACTCTATGGCTACACCTTC. Protein product: CASSSDRLYGYTF.

In this sample, this clonotype turned up a few times. The chain joins TRBV7-2 to TRBJ2-2, with 10 nucleotides matching TRBD2. CDR3 length: 17 amino acids. Unmatched junction bases numbered 6, after V lost 1 base and J lost 4 bases. In germline, CDR1 is SGHTA, CDR2 FQGNSA. The CDR3 loop reads CASSLEPSGSATGELFF. CDR3 coding DNA: TGTGCCAGCAGCTTAGAGCCTAGCGGGAGTGCCACCGGGGAGCTGTTTTTT.

This clonotype was counted many times. The rearrangement joins TRBV12-3 or TRBV12-4 to TRBJ1-2; D unresolved. With 6 bases removed from V and 4 bases from J, the gap between germline ends came to 12 bases. The CDR3 consists of 13 residues. DNA of the CDR3: TGTGCCAGCAGCCGTGATAATGTCTATGGCTACACCTTC. Its protein is CASSRDNVYGYTF.

This clonotype was detected a few times. V gene TRBV2 combines with J gene TRBJ2-7, with a tentative D call TRBD1 (5 bases). Trimming removed 6 bases at V and 5 bases at J, with 11 bases between. CDR1 and CDR2 from the germline V gene are SNHLY and FYNNEI. The CDR3 spans 12 residues. This CDR3 is CASRVTGDEQYF. The DNA of the CDR3 is TGTGCCAGCAGAGTTACAGGAGACGAGCAGTACTTC.

This clonotype was seen more than once but under ten times. The chain couples TRBV12-3 or TRBV12-4 to TRBJ1-6, with D maybe TRBD1 (5 bases). V gave up 5 bases and J gave up 5 bases, with 10 bases separating them. This CDR3 is 14 amino acids long. The CDR3: CASSLRDHNSPLHF. CDR3 coding DNA: TGTGCCAGCAGTCTCCGGGACCATAATTCACCCCTCCACTTT.

This clonotype was seen a few times. This chain connects TRBV10-3 to TRBJ1-2; D perhaps matches TRBD1 (5 bases). The germline V gene has CDR1 ENHRY and CDR2 SYGVKD. This CDR3 is built from 13 residues. V lost 3 bases to trimming and J lost 3 bases, with 8 bases between them. In DNA form, the CDR3 reads TGTGCCATCAGTGACGGGACTGACTATGGCTACACCTTC. Its translation is CAISDGTDYGYTF.

This clonotype has a count of ten or more. The V and J genes are TRBV2 and TRBJ1-4; D is unclear. Looked up from germline, CDR1 is SNHLY and CDR2 is FYNNEI. This CDR3 is built from 10 residues. The V gene lost 8 bases and the J gene lost 8 bases, with 6 bases spanning the gap. DNA for the CDR3: TGTGCCAGCGGGCGGGAAAAACTGTTTTTT. Its protein product is CASGREKLFF.

This clonotype was seen more than once but under ten times. The gene calls are TRBV27 and TRBJ2-5, with D perhaps TRBD2 (6 bases). The V gene's germline CDR1 is MNHEY and CDR2 SMNVEV (reference sequence). This CDR3 contains 19 residues. V gave up 5 bases and J gave up 0 bases, with 25 bases separating them. CDR3 DNA: TGTGCCAGCAGTCCCATAGGGGCCATGTGGAGGGAGGACCAAGAGACCCAGTACTTC. Its translation: CASSPIGAMWREDQETQYF.

This clonotype was picked up one time. The V and J genes are TRBV9 and TRBJ1-4; D remains ambiguous. Trimming shortened V by 0 bases and J by 2 bases, and 5 bases separated the two germline ends. This CDR3 is built from 14 residues. Germline assignment: CDR1 SGDLS and CDR2 YYNGEE. CDR3 in DNA: TGTGCCAGCAGCGTAGGGGTTACTAATGAAAAACTGTTTTTT. This sequence encodes CASSVGVTNEKLFF.

This clonotype appeared many times. The genes are TRBV2 and TRBJ1-1; TRBD1 agrees at 8 bases. The V segment lost 4 bases and the J segment 6 bases; nucleotides outside the gene matches: 7. Germline values: CDR1 SNHLY, CDR2 FYNNEI. This CDR3 is 14 amino acids long. CDR3 region: CASSVQGVDAEAFF. In DNA, the CDR3 is TGTGCCAGCAGTGTACAGGGGGTCGACGCTGAAGCTTTCTTT.

About this clonotype: This may be a read error: a much more frequent sequence differs by one nucleotide. V usage is TRBV15 and J usage is TRBJ1-1; possibly TRBD1 for D (6 bases). The CDR3 contains 16 residues. Trimming removed 1 base at V and 1 base at J, with 13 bases between. Looked up from germline, CDR1 is LNHNV and CDR2 is YYDKDF (reference sequence). CDR3 sequence: CATSRGRDTTNTEAFF. Here the CDR3 DNA reads TGTGCCACCAGCAGAGGGCGGGACACCACGAACACTGAAGCTTTCTTT.